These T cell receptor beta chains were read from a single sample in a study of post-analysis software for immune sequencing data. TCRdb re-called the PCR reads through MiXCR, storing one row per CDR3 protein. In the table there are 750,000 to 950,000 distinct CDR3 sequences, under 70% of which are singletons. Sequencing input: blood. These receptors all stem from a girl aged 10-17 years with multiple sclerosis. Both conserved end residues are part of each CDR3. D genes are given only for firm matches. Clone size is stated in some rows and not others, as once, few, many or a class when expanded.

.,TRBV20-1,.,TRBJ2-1,TGCAGTGCCCCCAGGGACAATGAGCAGTTCTTC,CSAPRDNEQFF
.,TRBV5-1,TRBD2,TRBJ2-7,TGCGCCAGCAGCCCACAAGGTGGGCAGGGACTAGCGGACTCCTACGAGCAGTACTTC,CASSPQGGQGLADSYEQYF
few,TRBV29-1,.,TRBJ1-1,TGCAGCGTTGAGCCCGGGGGCACTGAAGCTTTCTTT,CSVEPGGTEAFF
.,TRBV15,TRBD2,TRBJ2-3,TGTGCCACCAGCAGAGGAGGCGGGGGGGCCTTATCCACAGATACGCAGTATTTT,CATSRGGGGALSTDTQYF
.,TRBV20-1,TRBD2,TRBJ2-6,TGCAGTGCGTGGGACTACTTCTCTGGGGCCAACGTCCTGACTTTC,CSAWDYFSGANVLTF
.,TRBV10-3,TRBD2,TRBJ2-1,TGTGCCATCAGTGAAGGACTAGCGGGGGAGAACAATGAGCAGTTCTTC,CAISEGLAGENNEQFF
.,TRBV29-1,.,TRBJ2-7,TGCAGCGTTGTATGGCAGGCGGCCTACGAGCAGTACTTC,CSVVWQAAYEQYF
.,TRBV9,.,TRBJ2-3,TGTGTCAGCAACGTAGCCCCAGATACGCAGTATTTT,CVSNVAPDTQYF
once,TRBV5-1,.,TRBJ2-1,TGCGCCAGCAGCTTGGAGGGTAGCGGACTAAACTCCTACAATGAGCAGTTCTTC,CASSLEGSGLNSYNEQFF
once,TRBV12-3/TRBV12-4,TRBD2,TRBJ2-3,TGTGCCAGCAACCTAAAGCCCTCCAGCGGGGGGGACCCCAATAGCACAGATACGCAGTATTTT,CASNLKPSSGGDPNSTDTQYF
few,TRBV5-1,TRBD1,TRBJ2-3,TGCGCCAGCAGCTTGGATGGGACAGGCACAGATACGCAGTATTTT,CASSLDGTGTDTQYF
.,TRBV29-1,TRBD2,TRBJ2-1,TGCAGCGTTTCATGGCGGGGGGGCCCTGGCTCCTACAATGAGCAGTTCTTC,CSVSWRGGPGSYNEQFF
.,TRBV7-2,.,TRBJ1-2,TGTGCCAGCAGCTTAGTGCCAGGGTCCTATGGCTACACCTTC,CASSLVPGSYGYTF
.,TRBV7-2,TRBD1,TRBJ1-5,TGTGCCAGCAGCTCCGGACAGGGCAGGAGCAATCAGCCCCAGCATTTT,CASSSGQGRSNQPQHF
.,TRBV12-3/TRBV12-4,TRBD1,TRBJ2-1,TGTGCCAGCAGTTTAATGGACAGGGTAATGATCGATGAGCAGTTCTTC,CASSLMDRVMIDEQFF
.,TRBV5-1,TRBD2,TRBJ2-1,TGCGCCAGCGGGAGGACTAGCGGGAGGAACAACAATGAGCAGTTCTTC,CASGRTSGRNNNEQFF
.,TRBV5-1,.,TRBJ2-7,TGCGCCAGCAGCAGAATGCCGGCGGCCTTGGGCTCCTACGAGCAGTACTTC,CASSRMPAALGSYEQYF
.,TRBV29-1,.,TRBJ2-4,TGCAGCGCAACCCTAGAGGGAGACATTCAGTACTTC,CSATLEGDIQYF
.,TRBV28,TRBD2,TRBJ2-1,TGTGCCAGCAGTTCCCTACTAGCGGGAGTAGGTAATGAGCAGTTCTTC,CASSSLLAGVGNEQFF
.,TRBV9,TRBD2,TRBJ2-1,TGTGCCAGCAGCGTAGGGCGGGAGGCGTACAATGAGCAGTTCTTC,CASSVGREAYNEQFF
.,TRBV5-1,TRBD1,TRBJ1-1,TGCGCCAGCAGCTGGGGGACAGGGGGCTCGAACACTGAAGCTTTCTTT,CASSWGTGGSNTEAFF
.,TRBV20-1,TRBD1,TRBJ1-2,TGCAGTGCGAACGACAGGGGGCGCGGCTATGGCTACACCTTC,CSANDRGRGYGYTF
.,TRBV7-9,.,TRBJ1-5,TGTGCCAGCAGCTTCCTTCATGGGGGTCTAGAACAGCCCCAGCATTTT,CASSFLHGGLEQPQHF
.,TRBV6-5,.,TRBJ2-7,TGTGCCAGCAGTTACTCACGGCTAGCTTTCGAGCAGTACTTC,CASSYSRLAFEQYF
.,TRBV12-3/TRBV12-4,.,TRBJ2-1,TGTGCCAGCTTAGGTAACGTTGAGGAGCAGTTCTTC,CASLGNVEEQFF
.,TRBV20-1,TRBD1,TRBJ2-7,TGCAGTGCTAGAGGGACAGGGGTATATTACGAGCAGTACTTC,CSARGTGVYYEQYF
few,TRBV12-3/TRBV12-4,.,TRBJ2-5,TGTGCCAGCAGTCCTCTCAGGGGCAAAGAGACCCAGTACTTC,CASSPLRGKETQYF
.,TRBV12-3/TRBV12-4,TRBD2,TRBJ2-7,TGTGCCAGCACTTATCTAGCGGGGACGATCTACGAGCAGTACTTC,CASTYLAGTIYEQYF
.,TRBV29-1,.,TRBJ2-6,TGCAGCGTTGATGAGGGAACCGGGGCCAACGTCCTGACTTTC,CSVDEGTGANVLTF
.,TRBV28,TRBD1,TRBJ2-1,TGTGCCAGCAGTACCGGGACAGGGTCCCGAGAGCAGTTCTTC,CASSTGTGSREQFF
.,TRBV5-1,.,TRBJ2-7,TGCGCCAGCAGAAGTCGGGGGCCCTCAGGGTACGAGCAGTACTTC,CASRSRGPSGYEQYF
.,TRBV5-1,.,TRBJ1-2,TGCGCCAGCAGCCTCGATCCCGGGTACCTCTATGGCTACACCTTC,CASSLDPGYLYGYTF
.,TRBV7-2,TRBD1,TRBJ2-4,TGTGCCAGCAGCTTCCGCCGGGACAGGGGAAGTGGCAAAAACATTCAGTACTTC,CASSFRRDRGSGKNIQYF
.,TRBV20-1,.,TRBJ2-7,TGCAGTGCTAGAGTCAGCCAGGGGTCGGCTTACGAGCAGTACTTC,CSARVSQGSAYEQYF
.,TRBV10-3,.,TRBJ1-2,TGTGCCACCTTAGAGGGAGGCTACACCTTC,CATLEGGYTF
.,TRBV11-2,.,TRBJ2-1,TGTGCCAGCAGCTTAGATATGTGGCGTCGCCAGATTGATGAGCAGTTCTTC,CASSLDMWRRQIDEQFF
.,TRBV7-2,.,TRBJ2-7,TGTGCCAGCAGCTGTTCAGGCATTCCCTACGAGCAGTACTTC,CASSCSGIPYEQYF
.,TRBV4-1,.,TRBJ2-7,TGCGCCAGCAGCGGGCAACTAGTGGGAGGCTTCTACGAGCAGTACTTC,CASSGQLVGGFYEQYF
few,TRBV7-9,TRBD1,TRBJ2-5,TGTGCCAGCAGCCGGGGACAGGTGGCAGAGACCCAGTACTTC,CASSRGQVAETQYF